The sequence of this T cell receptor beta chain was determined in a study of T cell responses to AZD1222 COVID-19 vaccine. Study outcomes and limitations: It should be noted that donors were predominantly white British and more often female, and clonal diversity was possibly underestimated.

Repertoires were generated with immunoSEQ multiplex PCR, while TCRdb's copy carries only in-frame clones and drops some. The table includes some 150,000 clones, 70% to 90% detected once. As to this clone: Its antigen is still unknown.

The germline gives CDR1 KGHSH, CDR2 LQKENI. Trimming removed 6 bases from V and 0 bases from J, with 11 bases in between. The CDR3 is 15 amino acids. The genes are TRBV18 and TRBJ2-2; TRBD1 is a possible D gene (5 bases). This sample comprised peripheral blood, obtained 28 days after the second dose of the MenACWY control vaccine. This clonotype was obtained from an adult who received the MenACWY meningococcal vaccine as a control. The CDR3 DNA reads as TGTGCCAGCTCCTTCGACAGTTCGAACACCGGGGAGCTGTTTTTT. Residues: CASSFDSSNTGELFF. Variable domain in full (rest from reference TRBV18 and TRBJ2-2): NAGVMQNPRHLVRRRGQEARLRCSPMKGHSHVYWYRQLPEEGLKFMVYLQKENIIDESGMPKERFSAEFPKEGPSILRIQQVVRGDSAAYFCASSFDSSNTGELFFGEGSRLTVL.